The sequence of this TCR beta chain was determined in a study of blood T cell repertoires in COVID-19. About the study: COVID-19 samples from acute and convalescent phases originated in the United States, Italy and Spain. The cDNA or gDNA used as material had been derived from T cells, B-cell-depleted T cells, or PBMCs.

The Seattle site enrolled patients during active infection and followed them longitudinally. Per the study methods: Nucleated cell counts were estimated from reference gene primer amplification. Here immunoSEQ multiplex PCR was the method, and the copy in TCRdb shows in-frame clones only, minus some. That table gives V, J and clone size, and the DNA gave D and trimming. The table includes 200,000 to 300,000 clones, about nine tenths detected once. After removal of 3 bases from V and 5 bases from J, the junction contained 2 bases not matched to a gene. The CDR3 totals 14 residues. Per the germline V gene, CDR1 is LGHNA and CDR2 is YSLEER.

V usage is TRBV4-3 and J usage is TRBJ2-5; 11 nucleotides agree with TRBD1. Sequencing input: peripheral blood. This receptor was identified in a person aged 18-35 years with COVID-19, enrolled during active disease. CDR3: CASSHRDRGETQYF. Here the CDR3 DNA reads TGCGCCAGCAGCCACCGGGACAGGGGGGAGACCCAGTACTTC.